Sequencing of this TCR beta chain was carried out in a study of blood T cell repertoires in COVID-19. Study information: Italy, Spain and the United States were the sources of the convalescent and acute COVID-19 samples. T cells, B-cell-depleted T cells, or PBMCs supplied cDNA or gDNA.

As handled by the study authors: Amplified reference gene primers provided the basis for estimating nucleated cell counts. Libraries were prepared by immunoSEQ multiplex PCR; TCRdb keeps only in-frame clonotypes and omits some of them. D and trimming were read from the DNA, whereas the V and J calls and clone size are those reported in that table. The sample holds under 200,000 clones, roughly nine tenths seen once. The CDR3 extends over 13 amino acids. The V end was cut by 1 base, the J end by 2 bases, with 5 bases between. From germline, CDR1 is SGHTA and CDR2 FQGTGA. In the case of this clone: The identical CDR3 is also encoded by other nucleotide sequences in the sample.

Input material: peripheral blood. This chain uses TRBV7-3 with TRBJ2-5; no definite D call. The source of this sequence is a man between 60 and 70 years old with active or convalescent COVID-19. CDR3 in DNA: TGTGCCAGCAGCTTAAGGCAGCAAGAGACCCAGTACTTC. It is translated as CASSLRQQETQYF.